This T cell receptor (beta chain) comes out of a study of OX40 agonist ivuxolimab in advanced cancers. Looking at the study overall: At doses from 0.01 to 10 mg/kg, patients were given intravenous ivuxolimab every 2 weeks. Partial responses were observed in three patients, of whom one had hepatocellular carcinoma and two had cutaneous melanoma.

In the case of this clone: Its antigen is still unknown. Relative to the germline gene, one junction end is altered; a read error may explain this.

Study-wide points: Compared with others, partial responders at 0.1-3.0 mg/kg displayed clonal expansion among the lowest. At 0.1 to 3.0 mg/kg and by week 6, clonal expansion occurred in CD4+ and CD8+ blood T cells.

Libraries were prepared by immunoSEQ multiplex PCR; TCRdb keeps only in-frame clonotypes and omits some of them. Found here are approximately 73,000 clones, around 86% of them singletons; the top ten hold over 2.5%. Germline CDR1 and CDR2: MNHNY and SVGAGI (reference sequence). The CDR3 runs 15 residues. This TCR was sampled from an adult with an advanced solid tumor such as melanoma, head and neck, liver or kidney cancer. The V gene is TRBV6-6, the J gene TRBJ2-5; D possibly corresponds to TRBD1 (6 bases). Sequenced material: CD4+ or CD8+ T cells sorted from blood, taken in a trial of the OX40 agonist ivuxolimab. CDR3 region: CAGSYGGLAQETQYF. DNA of the CDR3: TGTGCCGGCAGTTATGGGGGCCTGGCCCAAGAGACCCAGTACTTC.